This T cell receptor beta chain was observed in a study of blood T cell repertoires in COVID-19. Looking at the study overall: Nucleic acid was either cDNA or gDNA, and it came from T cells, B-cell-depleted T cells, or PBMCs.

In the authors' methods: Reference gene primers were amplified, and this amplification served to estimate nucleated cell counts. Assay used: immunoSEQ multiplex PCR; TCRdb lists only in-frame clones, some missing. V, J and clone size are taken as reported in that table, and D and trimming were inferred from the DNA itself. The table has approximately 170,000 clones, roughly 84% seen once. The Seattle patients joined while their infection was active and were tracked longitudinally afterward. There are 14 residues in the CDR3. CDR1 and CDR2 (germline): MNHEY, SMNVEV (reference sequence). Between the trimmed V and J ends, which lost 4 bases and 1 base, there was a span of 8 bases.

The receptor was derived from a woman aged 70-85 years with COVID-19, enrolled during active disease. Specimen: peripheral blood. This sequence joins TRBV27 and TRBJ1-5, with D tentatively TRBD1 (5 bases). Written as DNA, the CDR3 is TGTGCCAGCAGTTGGCAGGGAAGCAATCAGCCCCAGCATTTT. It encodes CASSWQGSNQPQHF.